This is a list of T cell receptor beta chains from one sample in a study of T cell responses to AZD1222 COVID-19 vaccine. The assay was immunoSEQ multiplex PCR, and TCRdb's table has in-frame clones only and misses some. The sample carries about 100,000 clones, roughly nine tenths recorded once. The specimen comprised peripheral blood, sampled on day 0 of AZD1222 vaccination. The origin of the receptors is an adult in good health. CDR3s include the opening cysteine and the closing phenylalanine or tryptophan. Each record gives: J gene, clone size, D gene, V gene, CDR3 DNA, CDR3 protein. A D gene is named only where the DNA matches it firmly. Rows give clone size only sometimes, using once, few, many, or a class for an expanded clone.

J gene: TRBJ1-2
clone size: NA
D gene: NA
V gene: TRBV28
CDR3 DNA: TGTGCCAGCAGTCCGAAGACAGGATCCGGTCCTGGCTACACCTTC
CDR3 protein: CASSPKTGSGPGYTF

J gene: TRBJ1-1
clone size: NA
D gene: NA
V gene: TRBV3-1/TRBV3-2
CDR3 DNA: TGTGCCAGCAGCCCCGGCCCAAGGGAAGCGAACACTGAAGCTTTCTTT
CDR3 protein: CASSPGPREANTEAFF

J gene: TRBJ2-2
clone size: NA
D gene: NA
V gene: TRBV7-2
CDR3 DNA: TGTGCCAGCAGCTCCTTTATGCGGGGGGAGCTGTTTTTT
CDR3 protein: CASSSFMRGELFF

J gene: TRBJ1-6
clone size: NA
D gene: NA
V gene: TRBV12-3/TRBV12-4
CDR3 DNA: TGTGCCAGCAGTTTAGCACGGGATTCACCCCTCCACTTT
CDR3 protein: CASSLARDSPLHF

J gene: TRBJ2-2
clone size: NA
D gene: NA
V gene: TRBV29-1
CDR3 DNA: TGCAGCACGCGAGGAGGGACCGGGGAGCTGTTTTTT
CDR3 protein: CSTRGGTGELFF

J gene: TRBJ1-2
clone size: NA
D gene: NA
V gene: TRBV7-8
CDR3 DNA: TGTGCCAGCAGCCCGGACCTGGACTATGGCTACACCTTC
CDR3 protein: CASSPDLDYGYTF

J gene: TRBJ1-1
clone size: NA
D gene: NA
V gene: TRBV19
CDR3 DNA: TGTGCCAGTAGACCTGGGGTGGGCCTCCTTAACACTGAAGCTTTCTTT
CDR3 protein: CASRPGVGLLNTEAFF

J gene: TRBJ2-5
clone size: NA
D gene: TRBD2
V gene: TRBV3-1/TRBV3-2
CDR3 DNA: TGTGCCAGCAGCCGAGCCACCCCCGGGGAGGGGACCCAGTACTTC
CDR3 protein: CASSRATPGEGTQYF

J gene: TRBJ2-1
clone size: once
D gene: TRBD2
V gene: TRBV10-3
CDR3 DNA: TGTGCCATCAGTGAGGCGGTAGAGAGACTAGCCCATGAGGAGCAGTTCTTC
CDR3 protein: CAISEAVERLAHEEQFF

J gene: TRBJ2-7
clone size: NA
D gene: TRBD2
V gene: TRBV3-1/TRBV3-2
CDR3 DNA: TGTGCCACCGCCCAACTAGCGGGAGGAAGCGAGCAGTACTTC
CDR3 protein: CATAQLAGGSEQYF

J gene: TRBJ2-1
clone size: NA
D gene: NA
V gene: TRBV14
CDR3 DNA: TGTGCCAGCAGCCAAAATCCAGGAGGTGAGCAGTTCTTC
CDR3 protein: CASSQNPGGEQFF

J gene: TRBJ2-7
clone size: NA
D gene: NA
V gene: TRBV5-1
CDR3 DNA: TGCGCCAGCAGCCGTCCTAGCTACATCCCCTACGAGCAGTACTTC
CDR3 protein: CASSRPSYIPYEQYF

J gene: TRBJ1-5
clone size: NA
D gene: NA
V gene: TRBV15
CDR3 DNA: TGTGCCACCAGCAGAGATTTAGGTTTTAATCAGCCCCAGCATTTT
CDR3 protein: CATSRDLGFNQPQHF

J gene: TRBJ2-7
clone size: NA
D gene: NA
V gene: TRBV13
CDR3 DNA: TGTGCCAGCAGCTTAGGCCGTGGGGGGCGCGAGCAGTACTTC
CDR3 protein: CASSLGRGGREQYF

J gene: TRBJ1-5
clone size: NA
D gene: TRBD1
V gene: TRBV7-9
CDR3 DNA: TGTGCCAGCAGCCTAGGGGGCGCGGGTCAGCCCCAGCATTTT
CDR3 protein: CASSLGGAGQPQHF

J gene: TRBJ2-7
clone size: NA
D gene: TRBD2
V gene: TRBV3-1/TRBV3-2
CDR3 DNA: TGTGCCAGCAGCCCGGGACTAGCAGGGCAGTCCTACGAGCAGTACTTC
CDR3 protein: CASSPGLAGQSYEQYF

J gene: TRBJ1-1
clone size: few
D gene: NA
V gene: TRBV19
CDR3 DNA: TGTGCCACGCGTTGGGGATCCGCGAACACTGAAGCTTTCTTT
CDR3 protein: CATRWGSANTEAFF

J gene: TRBJ2-7
clone size: once
D gene: NA
V gene: TRBV19
CDR3 DNA: TGTGCCAGTAGTATTAATTTCGGACAGTCCTACGAGCAGTACTTC
CDR3 protein: CASSINFGQSYEQYF

J gene: TRBJ1-5
clone size: NA
D gene: NA
V gene: TRBV28
CDR3 DNA: TGTGCCAGCAGTTGGTACAATCAGCCCCAGCATTTT
CDR3 protein: CASSWYNQPQHF

J gene: TRBJ1-2
clone size: NA
D gene: NA
V gene: TRBV7-9
CDR3 DNA: TGTGCCAGCAGCTTAAGGGGGGATGTCGGCTACACCTTC
CDR3 protein: CASSLRGDVGYTF

J gene: TRBJ2-3
clone size: NA
D gene: NA
V gene: TRBV12-3/TRBV12-4
CDR3 DNA: TGTGCCAGCAGTCTCCCTGGCACAGATACGCAGTATTTT
CDR3 protein: CASSLPGTDTQYF

J gene: TRBJ2-2
clone size: NA
D gene: TRBD2
V gene: TRBV28
CDR3 DNA: TGTGCCAGCAGGGGAGCGGGAGGGCCTCCCGGGGAGCTGTTTTTT
CDR3 protein: CASRGAGGPPGELFF

J gene: TRBJ1-3
clone size: NA
D gene: NA
V gene: TRBV12-2
CDR3 DNA: TGTGCAAGTCGCTTAGCGGACAGGGGGAGAGACACCATATATTTT
CDR3 protein: CASRLADRGRDTIYF

J gene: TRBJ1-2
clone size: once
D gene: NA
V gene: TRBV28
CDR3 DNA: TGTGCCACCCTACCACCAAGGTCACGGGCCTATGGCTACACCTTC
CDR3 protein: CATLPPRSRAYGYTF

J gene: TRBJ2-5
clone size: few
D gene: NA
V gene: TRBV14
CDR3 DNA: TGTGCCAGCAGTCCGTACCAAGAGACCCAGTACTTC
CDR3 protein: CASSPYQETQYF

J gene: TRBJ1-1
clone size: NA
D gene: NA
V gene: TRBV2
CDR3 DNA: TGTGCCAGCATTTACAGATTGAACACTGAAGCTTTCTTT
CDR3 protein: CASIYRLNTEAFF

J gene: TRBJ2-6
clone size: NA
D gene: NA
V gene: TRBV28
CDR3 DNA: TGTGCCAGCAGCCCCGTTGGGGCCAACGTCCTGACTTTC
CDR3 protein: CASSPVGANVLTF

J gene: TRBJ1-2
clone size: NA
D gene: NA
V gene: TRBV6-2/TRBV6-3
CDR3 DNA: TGTGCCAGCAGCCTAGGGACTCTCCTATCGAACTATGGCTACACCTTC
CDR3 protein: CASSLGTLLSNYGYTF

J gene: TRBJ1-5
clone size: NA
D gene: NA
V gene: TRBV4-2
CDR3 DNA: TGTGCCAGCAGCCATACGACGGATCAGCCCCAGCATTTT
CDR3 protein: CASSHTTDQPQHF

J gene: TRBJ1-5
clone size: NA
D gene: NA
V gene: TRBV9
CDR3 DNA: TGTGCCAGCAGCGTGGGGCCGGGGCCCAATCAGCCCCAGCATTTT
CDR3 protein: CASSVGPGPNQPQHF

J gene: TRBJ1-2
clone size: NA
D gene: NA
V gene: TRBV4-3
CDR3 DNA: TGCGCCAGCAGCCAAGAAAGTGGCAATAACTATGGCTACACCTTC
CDR3 protein: CASSQESGNNYGYTF

J gene: TRBJ1-2
clone size: NA
D gene: TRBD1
V gene: TRBV30
CDR3 DNA: TGTGCCTGGAGGACTTCAGGGGGGGGCTATGGCTACACCTTC
CDR3 protein: CAWRTSGGGYGYTF

J gene: TRBJ2-1
clone size: NA
D gene: TRBD2
V gene: TRBV24-1
CDR3 DNA: TGTGCCACCAGTGACCCGGGGACTAGCGGGAGTTATGAGCAGTTCTTC
CDR3 protein: CATSDPGTSGSYEQFF

J gene: TRBJ2-6
clone size: NA
D gene: TRBD1
V gene: TRBV24-1
CDR3 DNA: TGTGCCACCAGTTCTGGGACAGGGTCTGGGGCCAACGTCCTGACTTTC
CDR3 protein: CATSSGTGSGANVLTF

J gene: TRBJ1-5
clone size: few
D gene: TRBD1
V gene: TRBV5-6
CDR3 DNA: TGTGCCAGCAGCAACAGGGACAGACTCAATCAGCCCCAGCATTTT
CDR3 protein: CASSNRDRLNQPQHF

J gene: TRBJ1-2
clone size: few
D gene: NA
V gene: TRBV5-5
CDR3 DNA: TGTGCCAGCAGCCCGGCGGGGGCAGACTATGGCTACACCTTC
CDR3 protein: CASSPAGADYGYTF

J gene: TRBJ1-6
clone size: NA
D gene: NA
V gene: TRBV7-4
CDR3 DNA: TGTGCCAGCAGTCTTGACCAAAAACGGAGGTCGGATTCACCCCTCCACTTT
CDR3 protein: CASSLDQKRRSDSPLHF

J gene: TRBJ1-5
clone size: NA
D gene: NA
V gene: TRBV21-1
CDR3 DNA: TGTGCCAGCAGCAAACAGGTCCCCACCTATAGCAATCAGCCCCAGCATTTT
CDR3 protein: CASSKQVPTYSNQPQHF

J gene: TRBJ1-5
clone size: NA
D gene: TRBD1
V gene: TRBV4-3
CDR3 DNA: TGCGCCAGCAGCCAAGATTTGGGACAGGGGTTATATCAGCCCCAGCATTTT
CDR3 protein: CASSQDLGQGLYQPQHF

J gene: TRBJ2-1
clone size: NA
D gene: TRBD2
V gene: TRBV27
CDR3 DNA: TGTGCCAGCAGCAAAGAACTAGCGGCAGTGTACAATGAGCAGTTCTTC
CDR3 protein: CASSKELAAVYNEQFF

J gene: TRBJ2-7
clone size: NA
D gene: NA
V gene: TRBV28
CDR3 DNA: TGTGCCAGCAGTCCTCCAGGGCCGGGCTCCTACGAGCAGTACTTC
CDR3 protein: CASSPPGPGSYEQYF

J gene: TRBJ1-4
clone size: NA
D gene: TRBD1
V gene: TRBV18
CDR3 DNA: TGTGCCAGCTCATCGGGACAGGGACGAAGTAATGAAAAACTGTTTTTT
CDR3 protein: CASSSGQGRSNEKLFF

J gene: TRBJ1-2
clone size: NA
D gene: TRBD1
V gene: TRBV4-3
CDR3 DNA: TGCGCCAGCAGCCAAAGGACAGGGAATAACTATGGCTACACCTTC
CDR3 protein: CASSQRTGNNYGYTF

J gene: TRBJ2-4
clone size: once
D gene: NA
V gene: TRBV12-5
CDR3 DNA: TGTGCTAGTGGTCACGGACTGGGTCGGGGAAACATTCAGTACTTC
CDR3 protein: CASGHGLGRGNIQYF

J gene: TRBJ1-1
clone size: NA
D gene: NA
V gene: TRBV28
CDR3 DNA: TGTGCCAGCAGCGCTGACAGGCTCGGCGACACTGAAGCTTTCTTT
CDR3 protein: CASSADRLGDTEAFF